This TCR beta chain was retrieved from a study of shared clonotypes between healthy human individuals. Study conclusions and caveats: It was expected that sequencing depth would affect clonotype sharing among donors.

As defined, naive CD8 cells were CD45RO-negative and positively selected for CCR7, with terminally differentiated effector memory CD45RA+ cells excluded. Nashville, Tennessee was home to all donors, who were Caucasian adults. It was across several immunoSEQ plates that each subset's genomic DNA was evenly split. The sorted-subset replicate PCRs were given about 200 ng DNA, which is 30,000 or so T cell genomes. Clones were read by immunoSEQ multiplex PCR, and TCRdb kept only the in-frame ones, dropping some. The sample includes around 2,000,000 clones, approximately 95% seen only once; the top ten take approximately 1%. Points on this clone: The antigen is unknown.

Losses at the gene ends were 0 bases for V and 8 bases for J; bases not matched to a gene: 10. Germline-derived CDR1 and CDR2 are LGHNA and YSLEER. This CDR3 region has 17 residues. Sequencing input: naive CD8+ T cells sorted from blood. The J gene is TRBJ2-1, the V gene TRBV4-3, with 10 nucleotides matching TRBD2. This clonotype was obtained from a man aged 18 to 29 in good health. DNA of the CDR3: TGCGCCAGCAGCCAAGAACAAGGGCTAGCGGGAGCCTATGAGCAGTTCTTC. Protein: CASSQEQGLAGAYEQFF.